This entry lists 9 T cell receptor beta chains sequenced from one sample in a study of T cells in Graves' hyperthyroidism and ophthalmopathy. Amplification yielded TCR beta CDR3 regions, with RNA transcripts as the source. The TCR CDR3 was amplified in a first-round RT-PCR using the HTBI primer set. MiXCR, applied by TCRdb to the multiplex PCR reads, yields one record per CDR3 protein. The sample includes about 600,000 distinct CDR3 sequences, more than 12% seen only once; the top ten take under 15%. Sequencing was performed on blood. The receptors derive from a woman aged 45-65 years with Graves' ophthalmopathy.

The CDR3 protein is CASSAGTVQETQYF. The CDR3 DNA is TGCGCCAGCAGCGCCGGGACTGTCCAAGAGACCCAGTACTTC. V usage is TRBV5-1 and J usage is TRBJ2-5, with D maybe TRBD2 (6 bases). The CDR3 sequence is 14 residues long. Trimming took off 4 bases at V and 1 base at J, with 11 bases between the two ends. CDR1 SGHRS and CDR2 YFSETQ come from the germline V gene.

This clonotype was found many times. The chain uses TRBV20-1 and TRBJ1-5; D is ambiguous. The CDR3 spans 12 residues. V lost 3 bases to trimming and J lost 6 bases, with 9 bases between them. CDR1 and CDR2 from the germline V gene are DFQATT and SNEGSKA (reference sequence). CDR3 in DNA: TGCAGTGCTAGGGGAGGCCGTCAGCCCCAGCATTTT. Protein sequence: CSARGGRQPQHF.

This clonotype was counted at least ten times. The DNA for the CDR3 is TGTGCCAGCACAGGGGAAAATCAAGAGACCCAGTACTTC. Encoded protein: CASTGENQETQYF. The chain has TRBV28 and TRBJ2-5, with D possibly being TRBD1 (6 bases). V shed 7 bases and J shed 2 bases, with 11 bases lying between them. CDR3 size: 13 residues. Germline CDR1 reads MDHEN; CDR2 reads SYDVKM.

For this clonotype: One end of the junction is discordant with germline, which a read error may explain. The CDR3 protein is CASSFPRGSEQYF. CDR3 nucleotide sequence: TGTGCCAGCAGCTTCCCGCGGGGCTCAGAGCAGTACTTC. The genes are TRBV5-1 and TRBJ2-7, with D possibly matching TRBD2 (6 bases). This CDR3 has 13 residues. The germline CDR1 and CDR2 sequences are SGHRS and YFSETQ. The variable domain in full, completed from reference TRBV5-1 and TRBJ2-7, reads KAGVTQTPRYLIKTRGQQVTLSCSPISGHRSVSWYQQTPGQGLQFLFEYFSETQRNKGNFPGRFSGRQFSNSRSEMNVSTLELGDSALYLCASSFPRGSEQYFGPGTRLTVT.

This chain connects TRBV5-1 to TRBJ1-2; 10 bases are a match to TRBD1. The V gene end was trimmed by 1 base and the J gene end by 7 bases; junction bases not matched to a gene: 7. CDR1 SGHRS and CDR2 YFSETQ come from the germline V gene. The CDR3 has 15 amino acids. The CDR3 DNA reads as TGCGCCAGCAGCTTGTCTGTGACAGGGGGCCCTGGCTACACCTTC. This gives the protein CASSLSVTGGPGYTF.

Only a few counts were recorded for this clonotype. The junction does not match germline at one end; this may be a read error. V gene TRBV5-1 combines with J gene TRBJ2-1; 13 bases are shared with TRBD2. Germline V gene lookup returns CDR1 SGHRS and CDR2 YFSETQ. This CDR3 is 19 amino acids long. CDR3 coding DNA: TGCGCCAGCAGTTTGGAAATGGCCGGACTAGCGGGAGTTGGGGATGAGCAGTTCTTC. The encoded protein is CASSLEMAGLAGVGDEQFF.

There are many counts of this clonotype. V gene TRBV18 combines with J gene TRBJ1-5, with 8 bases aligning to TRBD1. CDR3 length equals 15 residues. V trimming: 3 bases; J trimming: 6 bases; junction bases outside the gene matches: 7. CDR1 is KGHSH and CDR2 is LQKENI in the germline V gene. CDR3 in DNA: TGTGCCAGCTCACCTACCACAGGGGGTGGTCAGCCCCAGCATTTT. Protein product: CASSPTTGGGQPQHF.

The CDR3 sequence is CASSQVLNTEAFF. CDR3 DNA sequence: TGTGCCAGCAGCCAAGTCCTGAACACTGAAGCTTTCTTT. V gene TRBV6-2 or TRBV6-3 combines with J gene TRBJ1-1, with D uncertain. Germline V gives CDR1 MNHEY, CDR2 SVGEGT. The V end was cut by 6 bases, the J end by 0 bases, with 8 bases between. The CDR3 length is 13 residues.

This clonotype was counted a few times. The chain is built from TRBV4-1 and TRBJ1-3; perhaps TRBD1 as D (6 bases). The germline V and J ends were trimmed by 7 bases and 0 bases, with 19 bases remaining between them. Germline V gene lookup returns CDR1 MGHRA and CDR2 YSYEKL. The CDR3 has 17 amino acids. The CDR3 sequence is CASTRGGHLFSGNTIYF. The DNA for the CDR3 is TGCGCCAGCACCCGGGGGGGACACCTCTTCTCTGGAAACACCATATATTTT.